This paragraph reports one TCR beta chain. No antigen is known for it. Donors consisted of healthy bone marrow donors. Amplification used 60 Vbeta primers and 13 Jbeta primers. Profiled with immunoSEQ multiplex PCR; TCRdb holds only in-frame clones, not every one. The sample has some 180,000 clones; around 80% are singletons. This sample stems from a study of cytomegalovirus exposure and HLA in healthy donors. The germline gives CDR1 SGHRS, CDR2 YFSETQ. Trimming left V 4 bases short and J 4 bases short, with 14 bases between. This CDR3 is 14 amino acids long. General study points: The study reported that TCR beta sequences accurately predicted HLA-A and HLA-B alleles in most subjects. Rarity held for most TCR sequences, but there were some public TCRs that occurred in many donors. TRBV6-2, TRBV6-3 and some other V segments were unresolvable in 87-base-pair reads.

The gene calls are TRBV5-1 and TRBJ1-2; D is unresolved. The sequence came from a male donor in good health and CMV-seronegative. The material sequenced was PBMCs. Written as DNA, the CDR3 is TGCGCCAGCAGCACCGACCTAGCCAGCTATGGCTACACCTTC. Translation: CASSTDLASYGYTF.